This T cell receptor (beta chain) was sequenced in a study of blood T cell repertoires in COVID-19. Study summary: Donors in the United States, Italy and Spain gave samples during acute or convalescent COVID-19. T cells, B-cell-depleted T cells, or PBMCs provided the cDNA or gDNA that served as material.

The table came from immunoSEQ multiplex PCR; TCRdb's copy has only in-frame clones and leaves some out. The data contain 130,000 to 150,000 clones, over 80% of them singletons. This clone was detected only once. CDR1 is LNHDA, CDR2 SQIVND, per germline (reference sequence). CDR3 length: 18 residues. V lost 5 bases and J lost 3; bases outside the gene matches: 12. V gene TRBV19 combines with J gene TRBJ2-4; 11 bases align to TRBD1. Sequenced sample: peripheral blood. This receptor was obtained from a man aged 45 to 65 who had recovered from COVID-19. CDR3 nucleotide sequence: TGTGCCAGTAGTTCCCCGGGACAGGGGGGTTTTGACAAAAACATTCAGTACTTC. Its translation is CASSSPGQGGFDKNIQYF.